Listed below are T cell receptor beta chains from one sample, sequenced in a study of beta chain features in type 1 diabetes. Sequencing was performed with immunoSEQ multiplex PCR; in TCRdb, only in-frame clones are kept and a portion is missing. The sample consists of 400,000 to 450,000 clones, 11% to 15% of them appearing once. Sequenced input: naive CD4+ T cells from blood. The source is a man younger than 45 in good health. CDR3s include the opening cysteine and the closing phenylalanine or tryptophan. Fields, in order: J gene, V gene, D gene, clone size, CDR3 protein, CDR3 DNA. The D gene is left open where the match is weak. Where a row states a size, it is once, few, many or the class of an expanded clone; other rows omit it.

J: TRBJ1-1
V: TRBV5-1
D: TRBD1
size: -
CDR3: CASSQGAGATEAFF
DNA: TGCGCCAGCAGCCAGGGGGCGGGAGCAACTGAAGCTTTCTTT

J: TRBJ1-2
V: TRBV5-1
D: -
size: -
CDR3: CASTLIPGTEDGYTF
DNA: TGCGCCAGCACCCTAATTCCAGGAACCGAAGATGGCTACACCTTC

J: TRBJ2-7
V: TRBV7-8
D: -
size: -
CDR3: CASSLGTGTTFHEQYF
DNA: TGTGCCAGCAGCTTAGGAACCGGGACAACTTTCCACGAGCAGTACTTC

J: TRBJ2-3
V: TRBV27
D: -
size: -
CDR3: CASSPKTSTDTQYF
DNA: TGTGCCAGCAGTCCTAAGACTAGCACAGATACGCAGTATTTT

J: TRBJ2-1
V: TRBV4-3
D: -
size: few
CDR3: CASSQGGSGLAYNEQFF
DNA: TGCGCCAGCAGCCAAGGAGGGTCGGGTCTGGCCTACAATGAGCAGTTCTTC

J: TRBJ1-2
V: TRBV7-9
D: -
size: -
CDR3: CASSYSAGSGYTF
DNA: TGTGCCAGCAGCTATTCGGCAGGGAGTGGCTACACCTTC

J: TRBJ1-2
V: TRBV5-1
D: -
size: few
CDR3: CASSLAVPRHGYTF
DNA: TGCGCCAGCAGCTTGGCAGTGCCGCGCCATGGCTACACCTTC

J: TRBJ1-6
V: TRBV7-2
D: -
size: -
CDR3: CASSPSPGIGSLHF
DNA: TGTGCCAGCAGCCCGTCCCCTGGGATAGGGTCCCTCCACTTT

J: TRBJ2-1
V: TRBV4-3
D: -
size: -
CDR3: CASSRSTGEQFF
DNA: TGCGCCAGCAGCCGCTCGACCGGGGAGCAGTTCTTC

J: TRBJ1-1
V: TRBV11-2
D: TRBD1
size: -
CDR3: CASSWTGERFSEAFF
DNA: TGTGCCAGCAGCTGGACAGGGGAACGATTCTCTGAAGCTTTCTTT

J: TRBJ2-3
V: TRBV7-2
D: TRBD2
size: few
CDR3: CASSARGTTFPTDTQYF
DNA: TGTGCCAGCAGCGCCCGTGGGACTACCTTTCCCACAGATACGCAGTATTTT

J: TRBJ2-5
V: TRBV7-2
D: -
size: few
CDR3: CASSSDRWGETQYF
DNA: TGTGCCAGCAGCTCCGACAGGTGGGGAGAGACCCAGTACTTC

J: TRBJ1-4
V: TRBV14
D: -
size: -
CDR3: CASSQGMSEKLFF
DNA: TGTGCCAGCAGCCAAGGGATGAGCGAAAAACTGTTTTTT

J: TRBJ2-1
V: TRBV5-1
D: TRBD2
size: -
CDR3: CASSLAGASLNEQFF
DNA: TGCGCCAGCAGTCTAGCGGGAGCCTCCTTGAATGAGCAGTTCTTC

J: TRBJ1-1
V: TRBV14
D: -
size: -
CDR3: CASSQAAGRGTEAFF
DNA: TGTGCCAGCAGCCAAGCGGCGGGGAGGGGAACTGAAGCTTTCTTT

J: TRBJ2-3
V: TRBV5-7
D: TRBD2
size: few
CDR3: CASSLELAGVFGTDTQYF
DNA: TGTGCCAGCAGCTTGGAGCTAGCGGGAGTGTTTGGCACAGATACGCAGTATTTT

J: TRBJ2-7
V: TRBV9
D: -
size: -
CDR3: CASSVEQAPFYEQYF
DNA: TGTGCCAGCAGCGTAGAACAGGCACCCTTCTACGAGCAGTACTTC

J: TRBJ1-1
V: TRBV18
D: -
size: few
CDR3: CASSRRAVNTEAFF
DNA: TGTGCCAGCTCACGCAGGGCTGTGAACACTGAAGCTTTCTTT

J: TRBJ1-6
V: TRBV4-3
D: -
size: few
CDR3: CASSQDQQGHSPLHF
DNA: TGCGCCAGCAGCCAAGATCAACAGGGTCATTCACCCCTCCACTTT

J: TRBJ2-4
V: TRBV15
D: TRBD2
size: few
CDR3: CATSTGTSGIKNIQYF
DNA: TGTGCCACCAGCACAGGGACTAGCGGGATAAAAAACATTCAGTACTTC

J: TRBJ1-2
V: TRBV29-1
D: -
size: -
CDR3: CSVEMVVGYGYTF
DNA: TGCAGCGTTGAGATGGTGGTGGGCTATGGCTACACCTTC

J: TRBJ2-7
V: TRBV18
D: -
size: few
CDR3: CASSPLSDYEQYF
DNA: TGTGCCAGCTCACCGTTGTCCGACTACGAGCAGTACTTC

J: TRBJ2-3
V: TRBV7-9
D: TRBD2
size: -
CDR3: CASSDLAGGLDTQYF
DNA: TGTGCCAGCAGCGATTTAGCGGGGGGGCTGGATACGCAGTATTTT

J: TRBJ2-3
V: TRBV21-1
D: -
size: -
CDR3: CASSTLRGPSQGGTDTQYF
DNA: TGTGCCAGCAGCACCCTAAGGGGGCCCAGCCAAGGGGGCACAGATACGCAGTATTTT

J: TRBJ1-2
V: TRBV14
D: TRBD1
size: once
CDR3: CASNRGPGGYTF
DNA: TGTGCCAGCAACAGGGGGCCGGGTGGCTACACCTTC

J: TRBJ2-1
V: TRBV9
D: -
size: -
CDR3: CASSVSTRDYNEQFF
DNA: TGTGCCAGCAGCGTATCAACCAGGGACTACAATGAGCAGTTCTTC

J: TRBJ2-3
V: TRBV11-2
D: -
size: few
CDR3: CASSSRGASTDTQYF
DNA: TGTGCCAGCAGCTCAAGGGGGGCCAGCACAGATACGCAGTATTTT

J: TRBJ2-5
V: TRBV6-6
D: -
size: few
CDR3: CASSYSGETQYF
DNA: TGTGCCAGCAGTTACTCCGGTGAGACCCAGTACTTC

J: TRBJ1-1
V: TRBV9
D: TRBD1
size: -
CDR3: CASSVGQGDEAFF
DNA: TGTGCCAGCAGCGTAGGACAGGGCGATGAAGCTTTCTTT

J: TRBJ2-1
V: TRBV18
D: -
size: -
CDR3: CASSPKPGFNEQFF
DNA: TGTGCCAGCTCACCGAAACCAGGTTTCAATGAGCAGTTCTTC